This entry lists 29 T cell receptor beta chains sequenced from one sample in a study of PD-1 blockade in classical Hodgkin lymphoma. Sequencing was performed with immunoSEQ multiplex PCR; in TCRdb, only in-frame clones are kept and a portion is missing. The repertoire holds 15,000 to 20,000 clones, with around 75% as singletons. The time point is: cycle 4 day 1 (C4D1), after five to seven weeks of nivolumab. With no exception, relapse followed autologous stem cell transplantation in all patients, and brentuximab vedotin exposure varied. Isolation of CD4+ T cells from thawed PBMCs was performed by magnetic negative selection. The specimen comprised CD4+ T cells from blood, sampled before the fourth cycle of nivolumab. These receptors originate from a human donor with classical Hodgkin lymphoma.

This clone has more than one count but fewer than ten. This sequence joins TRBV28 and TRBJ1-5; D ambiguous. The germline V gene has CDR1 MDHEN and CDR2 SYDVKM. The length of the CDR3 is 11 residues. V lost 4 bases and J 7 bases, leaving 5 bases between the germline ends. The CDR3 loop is CASSSGQPQHF. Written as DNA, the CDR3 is TGTGCCAGCAGTTCGGGACAGCCCCAGCATTTT.

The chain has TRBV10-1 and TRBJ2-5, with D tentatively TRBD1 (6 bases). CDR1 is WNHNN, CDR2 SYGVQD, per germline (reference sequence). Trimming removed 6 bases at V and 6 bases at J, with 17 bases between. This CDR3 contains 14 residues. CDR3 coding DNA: TGCGCCAGCAGCGACTCAGTCAGGGGTCAGACCCAGTACTTC. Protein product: CASSDSVRGQTQYF.

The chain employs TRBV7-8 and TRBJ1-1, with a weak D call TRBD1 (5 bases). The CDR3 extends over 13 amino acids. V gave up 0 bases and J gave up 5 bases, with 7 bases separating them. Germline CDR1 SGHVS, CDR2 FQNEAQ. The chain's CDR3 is CASSLAGTTEAFF. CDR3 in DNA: TGTGCCAGCAGCTTAGCAGGGACGACTGAAGCTTTCTTT. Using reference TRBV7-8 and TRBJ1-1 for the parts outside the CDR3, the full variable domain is GAGVSQSPRYKVAKRGQDVALRCDPISGHVSLFWYQQALGQGPEFLTYFQNEAQLDKSGLPSDRFFAERPEGSVSTLKIQRTQQEDSAVYLCASSLAGTTEAFFGQGTRLTVV.

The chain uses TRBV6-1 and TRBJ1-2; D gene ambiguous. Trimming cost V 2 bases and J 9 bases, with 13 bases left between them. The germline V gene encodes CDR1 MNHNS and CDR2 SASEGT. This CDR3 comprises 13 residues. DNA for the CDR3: TGTGCCAGCAGTGAATCTTCAGGCCAACGCTACACCTTC. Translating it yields CASSESSGQRYTF.

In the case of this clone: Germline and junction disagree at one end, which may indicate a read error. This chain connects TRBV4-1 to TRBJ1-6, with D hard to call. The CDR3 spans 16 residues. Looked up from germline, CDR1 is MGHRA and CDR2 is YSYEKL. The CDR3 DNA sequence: TGCGCCGGCAGCCAAGACGAGCAGCGGTCCAATTCACCCCTCCACTTT. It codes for CAGSQDEQRSNSPLHF.

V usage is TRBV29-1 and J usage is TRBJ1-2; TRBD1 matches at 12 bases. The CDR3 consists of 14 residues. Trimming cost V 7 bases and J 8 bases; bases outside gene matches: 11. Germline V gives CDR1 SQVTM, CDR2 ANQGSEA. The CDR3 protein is CSATGQGAREGYTF. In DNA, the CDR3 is TGCAGCGCTACGGGACAGGGGGCGAGGGAAGGCTACACCTTC.

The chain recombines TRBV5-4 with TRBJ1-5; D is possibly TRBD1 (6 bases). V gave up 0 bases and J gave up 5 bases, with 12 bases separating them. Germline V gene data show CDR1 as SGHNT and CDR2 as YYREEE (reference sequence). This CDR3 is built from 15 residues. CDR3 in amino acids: CASSLDTGLDQPQHF. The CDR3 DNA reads TGTGCCAGCAGCTTGGATACAGGGCTGGATCAGCCCCAGCATTTT.

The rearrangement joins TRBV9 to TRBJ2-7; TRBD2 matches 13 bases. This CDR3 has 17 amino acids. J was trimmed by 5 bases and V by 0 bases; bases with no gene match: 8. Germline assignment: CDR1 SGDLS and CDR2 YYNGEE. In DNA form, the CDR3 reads TGTGCCAGCAGCGTAGACGGACTAGCGGGAGTGCGGAACGAGCAGTACTTC. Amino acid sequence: CASSVDGLAGVRNEQYF.

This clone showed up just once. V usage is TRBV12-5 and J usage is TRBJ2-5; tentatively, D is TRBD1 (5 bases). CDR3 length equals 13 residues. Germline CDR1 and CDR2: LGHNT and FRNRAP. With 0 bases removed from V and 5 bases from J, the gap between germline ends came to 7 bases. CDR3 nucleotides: TGTGCTAGTGGTTTGGTAAACAGGGAGACCCAGTACTTC. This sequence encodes CASGLVNRETQYF.

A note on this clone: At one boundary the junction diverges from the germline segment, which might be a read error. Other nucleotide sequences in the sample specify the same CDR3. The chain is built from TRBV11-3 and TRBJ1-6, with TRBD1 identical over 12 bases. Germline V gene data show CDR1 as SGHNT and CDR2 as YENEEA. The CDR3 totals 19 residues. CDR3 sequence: CASSSFIPGQGAQDSPLHF. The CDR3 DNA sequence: TGTGCCAGCAGCTCGTTCATACCGGGACAGGGGGCTCAGGATTCACCCCTTCACTTT.

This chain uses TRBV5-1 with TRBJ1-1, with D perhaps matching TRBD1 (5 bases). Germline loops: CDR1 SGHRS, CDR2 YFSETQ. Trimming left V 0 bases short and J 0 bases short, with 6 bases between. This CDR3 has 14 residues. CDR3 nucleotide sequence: TGCGCCAGCAGCTTGGGACAGATGAACACTGAAGCTTTCTTT. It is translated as CASSLGQMNTEAFF.

The DNA for the CDR3 is TGTGCCAGCAGTACCGGACAGAAGAGCTCCTACGAGCAGTACGTC. This translates into CASSTGQKSSYEQYV. The chain uses TRBV6-1 and TRBJ2-7; TRBD1 is a possible D gene (6 bases). Germline V CDR1 and CDR2: MNHNS, SASEGT. This CDR3 has 15 residues. Trimming took 5 bases from V and 0 from J, leaving 14 bases between them.

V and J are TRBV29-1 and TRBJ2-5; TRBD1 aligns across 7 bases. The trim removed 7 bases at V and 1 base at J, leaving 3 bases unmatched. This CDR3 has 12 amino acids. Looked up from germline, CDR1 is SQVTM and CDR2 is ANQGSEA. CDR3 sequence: CSGRQGQETQYF. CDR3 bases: TGCAGCGGCAGACAGGGCCAAGAGACCCAGTACTTC.

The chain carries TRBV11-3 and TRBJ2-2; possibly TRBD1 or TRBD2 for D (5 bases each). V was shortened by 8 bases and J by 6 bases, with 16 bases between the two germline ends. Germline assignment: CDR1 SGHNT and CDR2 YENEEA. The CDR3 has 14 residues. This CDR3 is CASSQGRYPGELFF. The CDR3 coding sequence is TGTGCCAGCTCCCAGGGACGGTATCCCGGGGAGCTGTTTTTT. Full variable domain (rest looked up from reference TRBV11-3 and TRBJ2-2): EAGVVQSPRYKIIEKKQPVAFWCNPISGHNTLYWYLQNLGQGPELLIRYENEEAVDDSQLPKDRFSAERLKGVDSTLKIQPAELGDSAVYLCASSQGRYPGELFFGEGSRLTVL.

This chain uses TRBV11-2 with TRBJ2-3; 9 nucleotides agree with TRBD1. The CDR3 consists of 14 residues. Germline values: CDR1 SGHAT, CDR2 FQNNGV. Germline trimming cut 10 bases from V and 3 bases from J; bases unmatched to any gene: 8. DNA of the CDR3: TGTGCCAAAACGGACAGGGGAAGGACAGATACGCAGTATTTT. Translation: CAKTDRGRTDTQYF.

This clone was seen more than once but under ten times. CDR3 nucleotide sequence: TGTGCCAGTAGTAGCGACAGGGGATATGAAGCTTTCTTT. The encoded protein is CASSSDRGYEAFF. This chain links TRBV19 with TRBJ1-1, with 8 bases lining up with TRBD1. CDR1 and CDR2 from the germline V gene are LNHDA and SQIVND (reference sequence). The CDR3 length is 13 residues. The V gene end was trimmed by 4 bases and the J gene end by 7 bases; junction bases not matched to a gene: 5. The whole variable domain, filled in from reference TRBV19 and TRBJ1-1, reads DGGITQSPKYLFRKEGQNVTLSCEQNLNHDAMYWYRQDPGQGLRLIYYSQIVNDFQKGDIAEGYSVSREKKESFPLTVTSAQKNPTAFYLCASSSDRGYEAFFGQGTRLTVV.

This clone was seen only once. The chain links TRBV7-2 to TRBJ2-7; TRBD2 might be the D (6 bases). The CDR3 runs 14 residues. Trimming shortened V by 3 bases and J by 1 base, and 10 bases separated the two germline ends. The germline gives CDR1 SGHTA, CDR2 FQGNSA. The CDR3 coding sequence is TGTGCCAGCAGCTTTGGGCGGGGTTCCTACGAGCAGTACTTC. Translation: CASSFGRGSYEQYF.

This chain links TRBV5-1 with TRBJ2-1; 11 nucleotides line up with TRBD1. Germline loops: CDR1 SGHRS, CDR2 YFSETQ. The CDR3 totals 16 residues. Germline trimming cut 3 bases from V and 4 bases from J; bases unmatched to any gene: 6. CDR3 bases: TGCGCCAGCAGCTGGGGAGGACAGGGGGCATACAATGAGCAGTTCTTC. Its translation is CASSWGGQGAYNEQFF.

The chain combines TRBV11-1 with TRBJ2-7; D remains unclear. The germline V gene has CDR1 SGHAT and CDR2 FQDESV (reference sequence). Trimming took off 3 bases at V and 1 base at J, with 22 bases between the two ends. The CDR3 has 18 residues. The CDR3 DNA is TGTGCCAGCAGCTTCTATTACTGTTCAACCTTATATTCCTACGAGCAGTACTTC. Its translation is CASSFYYCSTLYSYEQYF. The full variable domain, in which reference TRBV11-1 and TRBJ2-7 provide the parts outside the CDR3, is EAEVAQSPRYKITEKSQAVAFWCDPISGHATLYWYRQILGQGPELLVQFQDESVVDDSQLPKDRFSAERLKGVDSTLKIQPAELGDSAMYLCASSFYYCSTLYSYEQYFGPGTRLTVT.

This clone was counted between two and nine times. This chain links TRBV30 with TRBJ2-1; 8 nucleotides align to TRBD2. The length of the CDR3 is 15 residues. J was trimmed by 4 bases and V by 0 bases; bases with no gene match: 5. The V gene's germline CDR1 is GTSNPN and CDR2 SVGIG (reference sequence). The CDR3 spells CAWSVRGGQYNEQFF. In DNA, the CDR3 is TGTGCCTGGAGTGTACGGGGGGGACAATACAATGAGCAGTTCTTC.

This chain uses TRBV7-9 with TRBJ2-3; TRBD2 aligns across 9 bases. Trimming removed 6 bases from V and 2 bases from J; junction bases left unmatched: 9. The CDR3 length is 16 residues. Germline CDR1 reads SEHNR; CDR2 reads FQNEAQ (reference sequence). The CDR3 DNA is TGTGCCAGCAGTTCCTATAGCGGGAGAGACACAGATACGCAGTATTTT. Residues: CASSSYSGRDTDTQYF.

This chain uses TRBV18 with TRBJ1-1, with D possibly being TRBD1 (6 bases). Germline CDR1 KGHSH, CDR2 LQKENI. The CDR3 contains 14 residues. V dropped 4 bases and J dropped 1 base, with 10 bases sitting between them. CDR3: CASSQRTANTEAFF. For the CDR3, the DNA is TGTGCCAGCTCACAACGGACAGCGAACACTGAAGCTTTCTTT.

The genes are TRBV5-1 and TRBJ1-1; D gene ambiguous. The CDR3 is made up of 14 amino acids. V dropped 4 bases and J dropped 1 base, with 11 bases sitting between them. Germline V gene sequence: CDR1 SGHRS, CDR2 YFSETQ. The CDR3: CASSPLGPNTEAFF. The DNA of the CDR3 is TGCGCCAGCAGCCCGCTTGGGCCGAACACTGAAGCTTTCTTT.

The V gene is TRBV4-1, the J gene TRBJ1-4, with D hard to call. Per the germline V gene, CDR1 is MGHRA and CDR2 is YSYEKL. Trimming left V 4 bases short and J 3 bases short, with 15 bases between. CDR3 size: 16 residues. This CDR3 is CASSPFGDRSNEKLFF. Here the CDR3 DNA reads TGCGCCAGCAGCCCCTTCGGGGATAGGTCTAATGAAAAACTGTTTTTT.

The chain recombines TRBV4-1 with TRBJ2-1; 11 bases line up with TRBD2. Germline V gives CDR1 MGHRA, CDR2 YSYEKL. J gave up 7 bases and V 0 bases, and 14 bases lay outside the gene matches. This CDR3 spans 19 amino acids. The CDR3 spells CASSQDPPAGTSGTNEQFF. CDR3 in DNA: TGCGCCAGCAGCCAAGATCCCCCCGCTGGGACTAGCGGTACTAATGAGCAGTTCTTC.

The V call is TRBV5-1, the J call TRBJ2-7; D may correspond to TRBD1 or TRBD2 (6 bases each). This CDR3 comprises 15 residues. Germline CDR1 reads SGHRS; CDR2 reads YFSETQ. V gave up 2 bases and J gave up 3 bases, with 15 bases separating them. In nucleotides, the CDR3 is TGCGCCAGCAGCTTATCCGGGGGCTACCTCTACGAGCAGTACGTC. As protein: CASSLSGGYLYEQYV.

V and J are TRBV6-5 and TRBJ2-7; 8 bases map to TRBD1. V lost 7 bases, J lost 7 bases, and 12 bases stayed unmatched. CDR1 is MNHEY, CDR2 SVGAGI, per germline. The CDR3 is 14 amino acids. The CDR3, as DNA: TGTGCCAGCACCCAGGGGGCGTTTTTTTATGAGCAGTACTTC. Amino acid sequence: CASTQGAFFYEQYF.

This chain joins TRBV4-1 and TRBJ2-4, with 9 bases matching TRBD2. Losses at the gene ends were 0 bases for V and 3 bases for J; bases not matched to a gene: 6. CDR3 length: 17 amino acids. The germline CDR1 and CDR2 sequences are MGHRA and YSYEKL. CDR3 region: CASSQEAGGLGKNIQYF. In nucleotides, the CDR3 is TGCGCCAGCAGCCAAGAGGCGGGGGGGCTAGGCAAAAACATTCAGTACTTC.

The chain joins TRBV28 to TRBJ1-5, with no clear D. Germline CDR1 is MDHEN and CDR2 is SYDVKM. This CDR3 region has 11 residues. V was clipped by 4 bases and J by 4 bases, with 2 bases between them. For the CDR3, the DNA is TGTGCCAGCAGTTGGAATCAGCCCCAGCATTTT. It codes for CASSWNQPQHF.